This T cell receptor beta chain stems from a study of shared clonotypes between healthy human individuals. Regarding the study as a whole: Non-shared clonotypes showed lower generation probabilities than clonotypes common to all four donors.

Sequenced by immunoSEQ multiplex PCR; TCRdb stores in-frame clones only, minus some. Counted here are around 1.9 million clones, under 95% occurring once; the ten biggest clones make up about 1.5%. This clone was observed once. Antigen unknown. V lost 3 bases and J lost 0; bases outside the gene matches: 10. This CDR3 is built from 18 residues. Per the germline V gene, CDR1 is PRHDT and CDR2 is FYEKMQ (reference sequence). Only CD45RO-negative cells positively selected for CCR7 counted as naive CD8 cells, so terminally differentiated effector memory CD45RA+ cells were excluded. The rearrangement uses TRBV13 and TRBJ2-3; TRBD2 agrees at 9 bases. The sequencing input was naive CD8+ T cells from PBMCs. The receptor comes from a man younger than 30 in good health. Some clones in this sample may be carry-over from other donors' samples. The CDR3 here is CASSLYAGGGRSTDTQYF. CDR3 nucleotides: TGTGCCAGCAGCTTGTATGCGGGAGGGGGGAGGAGCACAGATACGCAGTATTTT.